What follows are 5 T cell receptor beta chains derived from one specimen sequenced in a study of CD8 T cells in ankylosing spondylitis. TCRdb re-derived calls from the 5' RACE reads in MiXCR, one entry per CDR3 protein. The repertoire holds roughly 40,000 distinct CDR3 sequences, with less than 3.5% as singletons. The sample consisted of blood, either unsorted or a sorted T cell fraction (not recorded which). The receptors originated from a male donor with ankylosing spondylitis or in good health (not recorded which).

Ten or more counts support this clonotype. V gene TRBV9 combines with J gene TRBJ2-7; D may be TRBD2 (5 bases). V shed 0 bases and J shed 7 bases, with 14 bases lying between them. In germline, CDR1 is SGDLS, CDR2 YYNGEE. The CDR3 has 14 residues. CDR3 DNA sequence: TGTGCCAGCAGCGTAGACCCGGGAACGGGGGAGCAGTACTTC. Protein product: CASSVDPGTGEQYF.

In its sample, this clonotype was seen many times. This sequence joins TRBV9 and TRBJ2-1; no firm D call. Trimming took 0 bases from V and 2 from J, leaving 9 bases between them. The V gene's germline CDR1 is SGDLS and CDR2 YYNGEE. This CDR3 has 15 residues. The CDR3 DNA reads as TGTGCCAGCAGCGTAGCGGCCAACCCCTACAATGAGCAGTTCTTC. This gives the protein CASSVAANPYNEQFF.

This clonotype was picked up many times. The V gene is TRBV9, the J gene TRBJ2-7; TRBD2 matches at 10 bases. The CDR3 covers 16 residues. The junction had 10 bases not matched to a gene; V was cut back by 4 bases and J by 3 bases. Germline V lookup: CDR1 SGDLS, CDR2 YYNGEE. This CDR3 reads CASSPLGLAGVYEQYF. In DNA, the CDR3 is TGTGCCAGCAGCCCCCTCGGGCTAGCGGGAGTCTACGAGCAGTACTTC.

At least ten counts were recorded for this clonotype. V and J are TRBV9 and TRBJ1-2; no clear D gene. Germline CDR1 reads SGDLS; CDR2 reads YYNGEE. The CDR3 contains 13 residues. V was trimmed by 0 bases and J by 4 bases, leaving 7 bases between them. The CDR3 DNA reads TGTGCCAGCAGCGTAGACAGCTCCTATGGCTACACCTTC. Translation: CASSVDSSYGYTF.

Ten or more counts support this clonotype. The chain has TRBV9 and TRBJ2-2; D perhaps matches TRBD2 (6 bases). V was clipped by 6 bases and J by 5 bases, with 17 bases between them. There are 15 residues in the CDR3. Germline loops: CDR1 SGDLS, CDR2 YYNGEE. CDR3 in amino acids: CASNLQSSGTGELFF. The CDR3 region has the DNA TGTGCCAGCAACCTACAGAGTAGCGGAACCGGGGAGCTGTTTTTT.